This T cell receptor (beta chain) came from a study of blood T cells in healthy people across ages. Overall study: About one barcoded beta molecule per two T cells came from capture by template switching.

Total RNA, at least 5.5 micrograms per sample, came from PBMCs. CDR3 length equals 15 residues. CDR1 is LGHNA, CDR2 YSLEER, per germline. This clonotype was seen once. The antigen remains unidentified. One junction end does not reproduce the germline sequence, and a read error may be involved. Study-wide points: Naive T cell percentage by flow cytometry tracked strongly with beta diversity.

Together with a sample-barcoded 5' primer, a J-beta primer mix was included in a second PCR lasting roughly 6 to 12 cycles. TCRdb re-called the 5' RACE reads with MiXCR, one entry per CDR3 protein. The sample has some 1.8 million distinct CDR3 sequences, about two fifths seen once. The chain employs TRBV4-3 and TRBJ2-1; 7 bases line up with TRBD2. This clonotype was sampled from a human donor in good health. Sequences were obtained from blood. CDR3 protein: CANSQEATSQDEQFF. The CDR3 DNA follows: TGCGCCAACAGCCAAGAGGCGACTAGCCAAGATGAGCAGTTCTTC.